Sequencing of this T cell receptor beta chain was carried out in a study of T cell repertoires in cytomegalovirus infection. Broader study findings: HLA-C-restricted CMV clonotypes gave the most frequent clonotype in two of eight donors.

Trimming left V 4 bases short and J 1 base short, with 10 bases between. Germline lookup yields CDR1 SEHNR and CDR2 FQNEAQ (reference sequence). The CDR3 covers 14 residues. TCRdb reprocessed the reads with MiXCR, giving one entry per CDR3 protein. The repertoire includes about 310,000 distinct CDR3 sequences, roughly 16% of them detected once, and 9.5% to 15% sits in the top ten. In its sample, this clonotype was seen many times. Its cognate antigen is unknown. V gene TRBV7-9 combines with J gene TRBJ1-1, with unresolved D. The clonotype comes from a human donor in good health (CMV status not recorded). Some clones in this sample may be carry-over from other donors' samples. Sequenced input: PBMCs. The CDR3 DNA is TGTGCCAGCAGCTCCTACTCCCAGAACACTGAAGCTTTCTTT. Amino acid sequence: CASSSYSQNTEAFF.